This T cell receptor (beta chain) is from a study of technical replicates of blood from a handful of donors. The data were produced by immunoSEQ multiplex PCR, yet TCRdb's version contains in-frame clones alone and is incomplete. The table has about 88,000 clones, around 94% seen once. Germline CDR1 MNHNY, CDR2 SVGAGI (reference sequence). CDR3 size: 15 residues. Trimming took 6 bases from V and 7 from J; bases not matched to a gene: 10. This TCR came from a human donor in good health. The genes are TRBV6-6 and TRBJ1-5; 9 nucleotides align to TRBD1. Material: T cells isolated from PBMCs. The CDR3 loop reads CASRGPGQGNQPQHF. In DNA, the CDR3 is TGTGCCAGCAGGGGACCGGGACAGGGAAACCAGCCCCAGCATTTT.